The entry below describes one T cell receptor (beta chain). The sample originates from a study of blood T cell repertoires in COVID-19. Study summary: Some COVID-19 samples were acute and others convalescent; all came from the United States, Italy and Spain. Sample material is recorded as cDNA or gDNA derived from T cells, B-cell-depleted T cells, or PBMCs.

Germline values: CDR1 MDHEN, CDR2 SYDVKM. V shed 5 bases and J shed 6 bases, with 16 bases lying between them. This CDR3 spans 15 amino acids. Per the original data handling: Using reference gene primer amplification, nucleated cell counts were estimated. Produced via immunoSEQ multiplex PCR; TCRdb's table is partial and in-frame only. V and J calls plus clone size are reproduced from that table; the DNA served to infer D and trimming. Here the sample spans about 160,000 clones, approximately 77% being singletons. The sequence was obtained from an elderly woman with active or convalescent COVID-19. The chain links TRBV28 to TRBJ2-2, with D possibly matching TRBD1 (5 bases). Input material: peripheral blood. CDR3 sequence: CASSTWSGWAGELFF. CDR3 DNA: TGTGCCAGCAGTACATGGTCAGGGTGGGCCGGGGAGCTGTTTTTT.